Listed here are 8 T cell receptor beta chains from one sample, sequenced in a study of blood T cell repertoires in COVID-19. Method: immunoSEQ multiplex PCR; TCRdb's copy keeps in-frame clones and lacks some. The repertoire holds nearly 110,000 clones, with almost 85% as singletons. The material sequenced was peripheral blood. The source of these receptors is a human donor in a cohort sampled during active COVID-19.

V usage is TRBV5-4 and J usage is TRBJ1-4; 9 nucleotides line up with TRBD1. Germline V gives CDR1 SGHNT, CDR2 YYREEE (reference sequence). V lost 4 bases, J lost 8 bases, and 9 bases stayed unmatched. The CDR3 runs 15 residues. The CDR3, as DNA: TGTGCCAGCAGCGGAGGAGGACAGGGGTTGGAAAAACTGTTTTTT. This codes for CASSGGGQGLEKLFF.

The rearrangement joins TRBV5-4 to TRBJ2-7; no firm D call. Trimming removed 0 bases from V and 3 bases from J, with 16 bases in between. The CDR3 covers 16 residues. CDR1 SGHNT and CDR2 YYREEE come from the germline V gene (reference sequence). CDR3 sequence: CASSLANSQVIYEQYF. CDR3 in DNA: TGTGCCAGCAGCTTGGCCAATAGTCAGGTGATCTACGAGCAGTACTTC.

This chain connects TRBV4-2 to TRBJ2-1; 10 nucleotides line up with TRBD2. The V gene's germline CDR1 is LGHNA and CDR2 YNFKEQ. The V and J ends lost 5 bases and 5 bases, in that order; junction bases with no gene match: 15. The CDR3 runs to 18 residues. The CDR3 DNA reads as TGTGCCAGCAGCTCCCCGGGGAGCGGGAGGGATAAGAACAATGAGCAGTTCTTC. Its translation is CASSSPGSGRDKNNEQFF.

The V and J genes are TRBV5-1 and TRBJ2-3; the D gene is possibly TRBD2 (5 bases). V was shortened by 4 bases and J by 4 bases, with 16 bases between the two germline ends. The CDR3 runs 15 residues. CDR1 and CDR2 from the germline V gene are SGHRS and YFSETQ. CDR3 nucleotide sequence: TGCGCCAGCAGCCAAGAACCTAGCATCTCAGATACGCAGTATTTT. Protein product: CASSQEPSISDTQYF.

The chain couples TRBV6-5 to TRBJ1-5; weak D call: TRBD1 (5 bases). The V end was cut by 6 bases, the J end by 1 base, with 13 bases between. CDR3 length equals 15 residues. Germline CDR1 and CDR2: MNHEY and SVGAGI. The CDR3 loop is CASRADRWSNQPQHF. The CDR3 bases are TGTGCCAGCAGGGCCGACAGATGGAGCAATCAGCCCCAGCATTTT.

The chain carries TRBV10-3 and TRBJ1-4; D remains unclear. The length of the CDR3 is 13 residues. V lost 0 bases and J 7 bases, leaving 6 bases between the germline ends. In germline, CDR1 is ENHRY, CDR2 SYGVKD. In DNA form, the CDR3 reads TGTGCCATCAGTGAGTCGACAAGTGAAAAACTGTTTTTT. Amino acids: CAISESTSEKLFF.

This chain uses TRBV7-9 with TRBJ2-3, with D maybe TRBD2 (6 bases). Trimming pared 5 bases from V and 5 bases from J, leaving 23 bases between. This CDR3 has 17 amino acids. Germline loops: CDR1 SEHNR, CDR2 FQNEAQ (reference sequence). CDR3 sequence: CASSVPVGLGGEDTQYF. The CDR3 DNA follows: TGTGCCAGCAGCGTACCGGTCGGACTCGGGGGAGAAGATACGCAGTATTTT.

This clone was seen a handful of times. The chain joins TRBV28 to TRBJ1-5, with D possibly TRBD1 on 5 matching bases. Germline loops: CDR1 MDHEN, CDR2 SYDVKM. This CDR3 region has 16 residues. Trimming removed 7 bases at V and 2 bases at J, with 18 bases between. CDR3 in DNA: TGTGCCAGCACGGCGGGGGAGGGAGAGGGCAATCAGCCCCAGCATTTT. Residues: CASTAGEGEGNQPQHF.